These T cell receptor beta chains were read from a single sample in a study of beta chain features in type 1 diabetes. Profiled with immunoSEQ multiplex PCR; TCRdb holds only in-frame clones, not every one. The sample holds fewer than 350,000 clones, less than 20% seen once. Sequences were obtained from naive CD4+ T cells from blood. The receptors were sampled from a woman under 30 in good health. The CDR3 runs from the conserved cysteine through the conserved F or W. D genes are given only for firm matches. Rows give clone size only sometimes, using once, few, many, or a class for an expanded clone.

>few|.|TRBJ2-5|TRBV30
CAWDRQRGPQETQYF
TGTGCCTGGGATAGACAACGCGGGCCTCAAGAGACCCAGTACTTC
>.|TRBD1|TRBJ1-2|TRBV6-1
CASRTGGDGYTF
TGTGCCAGCAGGACAGGGGGCGATGGCTACACCTTC
>.|.|TRBJ1-5|TRBV2
CASGMGTPNQPQHF
TGTGCCAGCGGGATGGGGACACCGAATCAGCCCCAGCATTTT
>few|TRBD1|TRBJ1-2|TRBV4-1
CASQKQDRGLREEGYTF
TGCGCCAGCCAAAAGCAGGACAGGGGGCTTCGGGAGGAAGGCTACACCTTC
>few|TRBD2|TRBJ2-1|TRBV5-4
CASSLIMRGGNEQFF
TGTGCCAGCAGCTTGATAATGCGGGGGGGTAATGAGCAGTTCTTC
>few|TRBD2|TRBJ2-2|TRBV5-4
CASSPYAGGWTGELFF
TGTGCCAGCAGCCCCTACGCGGGAGGGTGGACCGGGGAGCTGTTTTTT
>.|.|TRBJ2-6|TRBV6-5
CASRGLSGANVLTF
TGTGCCAGCCGAGGGCTCTCTGGGGCCAACGTCCTGACTTTC
>.|.|TRBJ1-3|TRBV30
CAWDSVNSGNTIYF
TGTGCCTGGGACAGTGTGAACTCTGGAAACACCATATATTTT
>.|.|TRBJ2-7|TRBV4-3
CASSQVGSGLKEQYF
TGCGCCAGCAGCCAAGTGGGCTCCGGTTTGAAGGAGCAGTACTTC
>.|.|TRBJ1-2|TRBV14
CASSQDNGGVDGYTF
TGTGCCAGCAGCCAAGATAACGGGGGGGTCGATGGCTACACCTTC
>.|TRBD1|TRBJ1-1|TRBV18
CASSPTGQGEAFF
TGTGCCAGCTCCCCGACGGGACAGGGTGAAGCTTTCTTT
>.|TRBD1|TRBJ1-1|TRBV7-2
CASNLYQQGAEAFF
TGTGCCAGCAACCTATACCAACAGGGGGCTGAAGCTTTCTTT
>.|.|TRBJ2-2|TRBV30
CAWASRNTGELFF
TGTGCCTGGGCTAGCAGGAACACCGGAGAGCTGTTTTTT
>few|.|TRBJ2-1|TRBV9
CASSVVPSSYNEQFF
TGTGCCAGCAGCGTAGTTCCTAGCTCCTACAATGAGCAGTTCTTC
>few|.|TRBJ1-5|TRBV30
CAWSRGLNQPQHF
TGTGCCTGGAGTAGGGGCCTTAATCAGCCCCAGCATTTT
>.|.|TRBJ2-1|TRBV5-4
CASSFSGPRSDEQFF
TGTGCCAGCAGCTTTAGCGGCCCCCGGTCGGATGAGCAGTTCTTC
>few|TRBD2|TRBJ2-1|TRBV4-1
CASSEPTSGSYNEQFF
TGCGCCAGCAGCGAACCAACTAGCGGGTCATACAATGAGCAGTTCTTC
>few|.|TRBJ2-7|TRBV2
CASTQGYEQYF
TGTGCCAGCACGCAGGGCTACGAGCAGTACTTC
>.|.|TRBJ2-6|TRBV4-1
CASSRFGTFYSGANVLTF
TGCGCCAGCAGCCGCTTCGGGACATTCTACTCTGGGGCCAACGTCCTGACTTTC
>few|TRBD2|TRBJ2-3|TRBV4-1
CASRLAGGRTDTQYF
TGCGCCAGCAGGCTGGCGGGAGGGAGAACAGATACGCAGTATTTT
>.|.|TRBJ2-5|TRBV6-5
CASSFRQTLGETQYF
TGTGCCAGCAGTTTTAGACAGACCCTTGGGGAGACCCAGTACTTC
>.|TRBD2|TRBJ2-1|TRBV4-1
CASSLTGTSVAYNEQFF
TGCGCCAGCAGCCTCACCGGGACTAGCGTGGCCTACAATGAGCAGTTCTTC
>.|.|TRBJ2-2|TRBV19
CASTPSLLGELFF
TGTGCCAGTACCCCGTCTCTCCTCGGGGAGCTGTTTTTT
>few|TRBD1|TRBJ1-4|TRBV6-6
CAIADRGGEKLFF
TGTGCCATCGCGGACAGGGGAGGTGAAAAACTGTTTTTT
>.|.|TRBJ1-2|TRBV6-1
CASSALTGEGSGYTF
TGTGCCAGCAGTGCCCTGACCGGGGAGGGGTCGGGCTACACCTTC
>.|TRBD1|TRBJ1-2|TRBV30
CAWTPGQGDFYGYTF
TGTGCCTGGACCCCGGGACAGGGTGATTTCTATGGCTACACCTTC
>.|.|TRBJ2-7|TRBV21-1
CASSKAGQGPYEQYF
TGTGCCAGCAGCAAAGCAGGACAGGGGCCCTACGAGCAGTACTTC
>few|TRBD1|TRBJ1-2|TRBV7-9
CASSSGQGANIYGYTF
TGTGCCTCCTCTTCGGGGCAGGGGGCGAACATTTATGGCTACACCTTC
>.|.|TRBJ2-5|TRBV2
CASSELTGQQTQYF
TGTGCCAGCAGTGAGTTGACAGGCCAACAGACCCAGTACTTC
>few|.|TRBJ1-3|TRBV7-8
CAAGSFSGNTIYF
TGTGCCGCGGGCTCATTCTCTGGAAACACCATATATTTT
>few|.|TRBJ1-4|TRBV29-1
CSVATATNEKLFF
TGCAGCGTTGCGACAGCAACTAATGAAAAACTGTTTTTT
>few|.|TRBJ1-1|TRBV6-6
CASSDRYTEAFF
TGTGCCAGCAGCGACAGGTACACTGAAGCTTTCTTT
>few|TRBD1|TRBJ1-1|TRBV14
CASSTMTGWTEAFF
TGTGCCAGCAGCACGATGACAGGGTGGACTGAAGCTTTCTTT
>.|.|TRBJ1-1|TRBV5-1
CASSLRVAAGTEAFF
TGCGCCAGCAGCCTCCGGGTCGCGGCAGGGACTGAAGCTTTCTTT